This passage covers 19 T cell receptor beta chains from one sample sequenced in a study of CDR3 diversity in severe acne. MiXCR, applied by TCRdb to the PCR reads, yields one record per CDR3 protein. Among about 98,000 distinct CDR3 sequences listed, roughly half were seen once. Sample: blood. The receptors were gathered from a male donor with acne.

The rearrangement links TRBV20-1 to TRBJ1-3; D is uncertain. This CDR3 has 14 amino acids. Germline CDR1 reads DFQATT; CDR2 reads SNEGSKA (reference sequence). V was trimmed by 5 bases and J by 0 bases, leaving 11 bases between them. CDR3 loop: CSASRGSSGNTIYF. CDR3 nucleotides: TGCAGTGCTTCACGTGGCAGCTCTGGAAACACCATATATTTT.

J is TRBJ1-1 and V is TRBV3-1; no clear D. The CDR3 has 20 amino acids. Per the germline V gene, CDR1 is LGHDT and CDR2 is YNNKEL (reference sequence). V was pared by 0 bases and J by 3 bases, with 26 bases between. The CDR3 region has the DNA TGTGCCAGCAGCCAAGATCATATGTCCGGGCAACCAATCTGGGACACTGAAGCTTTCTTT. Its protein product is CASSQDHMSGQPIWDTEAFF. Full variable domain (remainder filled in from reference TRBV3-1 and TRBJ1-1): DTAVSQTPKYLVTQMGNDKSIKCEQNLGHDTMYWYKQDSKKFLKIMFSYNNKELIINETVPNRFSPKSPDKAHLNLHINSLELGDSAVYFCASSQDHMSGQPIWDTEAFFGQGTRLTVV.

The chain couples TRBV5-1 to TRBJ2-2; the D gene is possibly TRBD2 (5 bases). The CDR3 totals 14 residues. Germline V gene data show CDR1 as SGHRS and CDR2 as YFSETQ. Trimming took off 4 bases at V and 6 bases at J, with 13 bases between the two ends. CDR3 residues: CASSPPTSSGELFF. CDR3 DNA: TGCGCCAGCAGCCCACCAACTAGTTCCGGGGAGCTGTTTTTT. The full variable domain, rest sourced from reference TRBV5-1 and TRBJ2-2, is KAGVTQTPRYLIKTRGQQVTLSCSPISGHRSVSWYQQTPGQGLQFLFEYFSETQRNKGNFPGRFSGRQFSNSRSEMNVSTLELGDSALYLCASSPPTSSGELFFGEGSRLTVL.

The chain links TRBV14 to TRBJ1-4; maybe TRBD1 (5 bases). The CDR3 is made up of 16 amino acids. The germline V gene encodes CDR1 SGHDN and CDR2 FVKESK. Trimming removed 0 bases from V and 7 bases from J, with 15 bases in between. The CDR3 is CASSQDRGTPREKLFF. In DNA, the CDR3 is TGTGCCAGCAGCCAAGATCGGGGGACGCCCCGTGAAAAACTGTTTTTT.

As concerns this clonotype: Its ends do not fully match the called genes, so a read error is possible. The genes are TRBV15 and TRBJ1-2; 7 bases are a match to TRBD1. This CDR3 is 14 amino acids long. Germline CDR1 is LNHNV and CDR2 is YYDKDF (reference sequence). The CDR3 spells CAISREGQSHGYTF. CDR3 DNA: TGTGCCATCAGCAGAGAGGGACAGTCTCATGGCTACACCTTC.

The chain has TRBV25-1 and TRBJ1-6, with 9 bases aligning to TRBD1. The junction had 11 bases not matched to a gene; V was cut back by 5 bases and J by 15 bases. Germline CDR1 is MGHDK and CDR2 is SYGVNS. This CDR3 spans 14 amino acids. The CDR3 region is CASSSSLDRGNLHF. In nucleotides, the CDR3 is TGTGCCAGCAGTTCTAGCCTCGACAGGGGGAACCTCCACTTT.

This clonotype was recorded a few times. One end of the junction fails to match germline, which may point to a read error. The chain has TRBV10-3 and TRBJ2-5; TRBD1 agrees at 11 bases. The germline gives CDR1 ENHRY, CDR2 SYGVKD. The CDR3 extends over 15 amino acids. The CDR3 sequence is CASSSGQGGGETQYF. The DNA for the CDR3 is TGTGCCAGCAGTTCGGGACAGGGGGGAGGGGAGACCCAGTACTTC.

The genes are TRBV9 and TRBJ1-1; TRBD1 agrees at 8 bases. Germline loops: CDR1 SGDLS, CDR2 YYNGEE. V was clipped by 3 bases and J by 4 bases; unmatched bases: 8. The CDR3 length is 15 residues. The CDR3 is CASSERTGSGTEAFF. In nucleotides, the CDR3 is TGTGCCAGCAGCGAGAGGACAGGGTCGGGCACTGAAGCTTTCTTT.

Remarks on this clonotype: This may arise from a read error, as a much more abundant clone is one base away. In this CDR3 the conserved last residue, phenylalanine or tryptophan, is missing, so a read error is likely. This chain uses TRBV20-1 with TRBJ1-1, with D uncertain. The CDR3 is 13 residues long. Germline CDR1 and CDR2: DFQATT and SNEGSKA (reference sequence). V was pared by 1 base and J by 4 bases, with 10 bases between. CDR3 nucleotides: TGCAGTGCTAGAGTAATCGGGTTCACTGAAGCTTTCTTA. It encodes CSARVIGFTEAFL.

The chain uses TRBV10-3 and TRBJ1-2, with TRBD1 matching 7 bases. Germline CDR1 and CDR2: ENHRY and SYGVKD. V trimming: 5 bases; J trimming: 7 bases; junction bases outside the gene matches: 7. This CDR3 comprises 13 residues. CDR3 protein: CAISTGTDGGYTF. As DNA, the CDR3 is TGTGCCATCAGTACCGGGACAGATGGTGGCTACACCTTC.

V and J are TRBV7-4 and TRBJ2-7; 7 bases fit TRBD1. The CDR3 is 12 residues long. Germline V gene lookup returns CDR1 SGHVT and CDR2 SQSDAQ. With V trimmed by 6 bases and J by 6 bases, 5 bases remained unmatched. The CDR3 reads CASRSAGGEQYF. CDR3 bases: TGTGCCAGCAGATCCGCAGGGGGCGAGCAGTACTTC.

DNA of the CDR3: TGTGCCAGCAGCCAAGGGTCTGAGAGCGGGAGTATAACCGGGGAGCTGTTTTTT. Amino acids: CASSQGSESGSITGELFF. V gene TRBV14 combines with J gene TRBJ2-2, with 8 nucleotides matching TRBD2. Trimming at V came to 1 base and at J to 5 bases, leaving 12 bases not matched to a gene. This CDR3 comprises 18 residues. Germline CDR1 and CDR2: SGHDN and FVKESK.

This chain connects TRBV10-3 to TRBJ1-2; D remains unclear. CDR1 and CDR2 from the germline V gene are ENHRY and SYGVKD. The CDR3 is 11 amino acids. The V gene lost 2 bases and the J gene lost 4 bases, with 2 bases spanning the gap. The CDR3 DNA is TGTGCCATCAGTGAGGTCTATGGCTACACCTTC. It encodes CAISEVYGYTF.

J is TRBJ1-1 and V is TRBV25-1; no clear D gene. V was cut by 1 base and J by 7 bases, with 10 bases left in between. This CDR3 is 13 amino acids long. Per germline, CDR1 MGHDK and CDR2 SYGVNS. This CDR3 is CASSESEGDEAFF. DNA of the CDR3: TGTGCCAGCAGTGAATCAGAGGGAGATGAAGCTTTCTTT.

This chain links TRBV12-3 or TRBV12-4 with TRBJ2-2; 7 nucleotides line up with TRBD1. The ends lost 3 bases at V and 6 bases at J; junction bases unmatched: 4. The CDR3 covers 14 residues. CDR3 coding DNA: TGTGCCAGCAGTTTCCCTGACAGGGCCGGGGAGCTGTTTTTT. The encoded protein is CASSFPDRAGELFF.

This clonotype was counted ten times or more. The rearrangement uses TRBV6-5 and TRBJ1-2; TRBD1 is a possible D gene (6 bases). The CDR3 is made up of 16 amino acids. Germline loops: CDR1 MNHEY, CDR2 SVGAGI. The ends were cut back, 5 bases at V and 4 bases at J, with 20 bases in the middle. The CDR3, as DNA: TGTGCCAGCAGTCCCCATCCCGACAGGTTTATCTATGGCTACACCTTC. Translated, it gives CASSPHPDRFIYGYTF.

This CDR3 reads CASSAGYEQYF. Written as DNA, the CDR3 is TGTGCCAGCTCCGCAGGTTACGAGCAGTACTTC. The V call is TRBV25-1, the J call TRBJ2-7; D gene unclear. This CDR3 contains 11 residues. The V end was cut by 8 bases, the J end by 4 bases, with 9 bases between. CDR1 and CDR2 (germline): MGHDK, SYGVNS.

This rearrangement joins TRBV6-5 to TRBJ2-5; D remains ambiguous. This CDR3 contains 12 residues. Germline V gives CDR1 MNHEY, CDR2 SVGAGI. Deletions cut 6 bases from V and 4 bases from J, with 9 bases between. The CDR3: CASRSPAETQYF. The CDR3 nucleotides read TGTGCCAGCAGGAGTCCCGCAGAGACCCAGTACTTC.

This chain uses TRBV20-1 with TRBJ2-1, with 11 bases matching TRBD2. Germline V gene lookup returns CDR1 DFQATT and CDR2 SNEGSKA (reference sequence). Trimming removed 0 bases from V and 4 bases from J; junction bases left unmatched: 8. The CDR3 is 17 residues long. This CDR3 reads CSARDVTSGSGYNEQFF. The CDR3 DNA follows: TGCAGTGCTAGAGATGTAACTAGCGGGAGCGGGTACAATGAGCAGTTCTTC.